These 10 T cell receptor beta chains came from one sample sequenced in a study of blood T cell repertoires in COVID-19. Only in-frame clones appear in the TCRdb table, and some are missing; sequencing was by immunoSEQ multiplex PCR. There are some 300,000 clones in the sample; less than 90% occur only once, and over 10% lies in the top ten. Sequenced: peripheral blood. These receptors all come from a woman in her seventies with COVID-19, enrolled during active disease.

The chain carries TRBV6-5 and TRBJ2-7, with 11 bases aligning to TRBD2. The V gene's germline CDR1 is MNHEY and CDR2 SVGAGI. The V and J ends lost 5 bases and 1 base, in that order; junction bases with no gene match: 1. This CDR3 region has 14 residues. CDR3 region: CASSPSGGSYEQYF. The CDR3 bases are TGTGCCAGCAGTCCTAGCGGGGGGTCCTACGAGCAGTACTTC.

This clone has only a few counts. The chain couples TRBV5-1 to TRBJ1-6; weak D call: TRBD1 (6 bases). The V end lost 6 bases, the J end lost 6 bases, and 16 bases lay between the germline ends. In germline, CDR1 is SGHRS, CDR2 YFSETQ. The CDR3 consists of 15 residues. The CDR3 DNA follows: TGCGCCAGCACGGTCGCAGGGGTCCTTAATTCACCCCTCCACTTT. Encoded protein: CASTVAGVLNSPLHF. Filled out from reference TRBV5-1 and TRBJ1-6, the complete variable domain reads KAGVTQTPRYLIKTRGQQVTLSCSPISGHRSVSWYQQTPGQGLQFLFEYFSETQRNKGNFPGRFSGRQFSNSRSEMNVSTLELGDSALYLCASTVAGVLNSPLHFGNGTRLTVT.

The genes are TRBV28 and TRBJ1-5, with 8 bases that match TRBD1. The V segment lost 4 bases and the J segment 6 bases; nucleotides outside the gene matches: 8. The V gene's germline CDR1 is MDHEN and CDR2 SYDVKM. The CDR3 is made up of 15 amino acids. CDR3 DNA sequence: TGTGCCAGCAGTTCAGGGGGCCGAGAGTTTCAGCCCCAGCATTTT. Encoded protein: CASSSGGREFQPQHF.

This clone was seen a few times. J is TRBJ1-2 and V is TRBV5-1, with 9 nucleotides matching TRBD1. The CDR3 has 14 amino acids. The junction had 7 bases not matched to a gene; V was cut back by 3 bases and J by 7 bases. Germline lookup yields CDR1 SGHRS and CDR2 YFSETQ. CDR3 in DNA: TGCGCCAGCAGCTCCGGGACAGGGTTCGGTGGCTACACCTTC. It translates to CASSSGTGFGGYTF.

This chain joins TRBV7-2 and TRBJ2-7; D is perhaps TRBD2 (5 bases). The V and J ends lost 3 bases and 3 bases respectively, with 9 bases between them. Germline lookup yields CDR1 SGHTA and CDR2 FQGNSA. The CDR3 contains 13 residues. The CDR3 sequence: CASSFGVDYEQYF. The CDR3 nucleotides are TGTGCCAGCAGCTTCGGGGTGGACTACGAGCAGTACTTC.

The chain combines TRBV7-9 with TRBJ1-3, with 8 bases aligning to TRBD1. The CDR3 has 17 amino acids. V lost 5 bases, J lost 0 bases, and 9 bases stayed unmatched. CDR1 is SEHNR, CDR2 FQNEAQ, per germline (reference sequence). The CDR3 loop reads CASSQMTGASSGNTIYF. CDR3 nucleotide sequence: TGTGCCAGCAGCCAGATGACAGGGGCCAGCTCTGGAAACACCATATATTTT.

CDR3 residues: CASSLRGIGSGTEAFF. The CDR3 bases are TGTGCCAGCAGCTTAAGGGGTATCGGGAGCGGCACTGAAGCTTTCTTT. J is TRBJ1-1 and V is TRBV11-2; TRBD1 might be the D (5 bases). This CDR3 is built from 16 residues. Trimming took off 2 bases at V and 4 bases at J, with 17 bases between the two ends. Germline lookup yields CDR1 SGHAT and CDR2 FQNNGV.

The chain combines TRBV18 with TRBJ2-7, with D unresolved. Trimming cost V 2 bases and J 7 bases, with 24 bases left between them. The CDR3 sequence is 17 residues long. CDR1 is KGHSH and CDR2 is LQKENI in the germline V gene. CDR3 sequence (DNA): TGTGCCAGCTCACCAACGATAGTAACCCTTTTTTTCGGGGAGCAGTACTTC. Its protein is CASSPTIVTLFFGEQYF.

In this sample, this clone turned up once. This chain links TRBV10-2 with TRBJ1-1; D may be TRBD1 (5 bases). Trimming took 9 bases from V and 5 from J, leaving 19 bases between them. Germline CDR1 reads WSHSY; CDR2 reads SAAADI. The CDR3 totals 14 residues. The CDR3, as DNA: TGCGCCAGTAACGAAGCAGGGTTTCGTACTGAAGCTTTCTTT. This encodes CASNEAGFRTEAFF.

The chain has TRBV30 and TRBJ1-1; TRBD1 is a possible D gene (6 bases). This CDR3 comprises 15 residues. The ends were cut back, 0 bases at V and 4 bases at J, with 15 bases in the middle. From germline, CDR1 is GTSNPN and CDR2 SVGIG (reference sequence). The CDR3 DNA reads as TGTGCCTGGAGTGTATCTCCCACAGGGTCCACTGAAGCTTTCTTT. This encodes CAWSVSPTGSTEAFF. The complete variable domain, with remaining parts taken from reference TRBV30 and TRBJ1-1, reads SQTIHQWPATLVQPVGSPLSLECTVEGTSNPNLYWYRQAAGRGLQLLFYSVGIGQISSEVPQNLSASRPQDRQFILSSKKLLLSDSGFYLCAWSVSPTGSTEAFFGQGTRLTVV.